The 10 T cell receptor beta chains below come from one sample, sequenced in a study of cytomegalovirus exposure and HLA in healthy donors. Vbeta (60) and Jbeta (13) primers were used in the PCR. Clones were sequenced by immunoSEQ multiplex PCR, and TCRdb holds only the in-frame ones, with some missing. In the table there are about 120,000 clones, about 10% of which are singletons. The sequenced sample was PBMCs. These receptors all stem from a woman younger than 30 in good health and CMV-seropositive.

This clone showed up just a few times. V usage is TRBV2 and J usage is TRBJ2-7, with D perhaps TRBD2 (5 bases). The V gene lost 3 bases and the J gene lost 0 bases, with 6 bases spanning the gap. The CDR3 length is 13 residues. From germline, CDR1 is SNHLY and CDR2 FYNNEI. Here the CDR3 DNA reads TGTGCCAGCAGTGATAGCGTCTCCTACGAGCAGTACTTC. Protein sequence: CASSDSVSYEQYF.

This clone was seen a few times. The gene calls are TRBV5-1 and TRBJ1-2; no clear D. The germline V gene has CDR1 SGHRS and CDR2 YFSETQ. The CDR3 totals 11 residues. V was trimmed by 0 bases and J by 8 bases, leaving 5 bases between them. The CDR3 DNA reads TGCGCCAGCAGCTTGGGAGAAGGCTACACCTTC. The encoded protein is CASSLGEGYTF.

This clone occurred a few times. The chain links TRBV11-3 to TRBJ2-1, with 7 bases matching TRBD1. The CDR3 covers 15 residues. Germline CDR1 and CDR2: SGHNT and YENEEA. Losses at the gene ends were 5 bases for V and 8 bases for J; bases not matched to a gene: 12. The DNA for the CDR3 is TGTGCCAGCAGCCCCGACAGGGTTCTATGGGATGAGCAGTTCTTC. This sequence encodes CASSPDRVLWDEQFF.

This clone was observed a few times. CDR3 sequence (DNA): TGTGCCAGCAGCCTTGGACAGGGTTACGAGCAGTACTTC. This codes for CASSLGQGYEQYF. V usage is TRBV4-2 and J usage is TRBJ2-7; 8 nucleotides match TRBD1. The CDR3 totals 13 residues. V lost 4 bases and J lost 4; bases outside the gene matches: 3. CDR1 is LGHNA, CDR2 YNFKEQ, per germline.

The chain is built from TRBV5-4 and TRBJ2-7, with 7 bases fitting TRBD2. With 4 bases clipped from V and 4 bases from J, the junction kept 8 bases outside the gene matches. The CDR3 is 14 residues long. In germline, CDR1 is SGHNT, CDR2 YYREEE (reference sequence). CDR3 nucleotide sequence: TGTGCCAGCAGCACAGGACTAGGGGTATACGAGCAGTACTTC. The encoded protein is CASSTGLGVYEQYF.

This chain joins TRBV7-9 and TRBJ2-1; possible D gene TRBD2, 5 bases. Looked up from germline, CDR1 is SEHNR and CDR2 is FQNEAQ (reference sequence). The CDR3 consists of 15 residues. Trimming left V 5 bases short and J 0 bases short, with 11 bases between. In DNA, the CDR3 is TGTGCCAGCAGCACCGCTAGCCCCTCCTACAATGAGCAGTTCTTC. Translating it yields CASSTASPSYNEQFF. Drawing the rest from reference TRBV7-9 and TRBJ2-1, the complete variable domain is DTGVSQNPRHKITKRGQNVTFRCDPISEHNRLYWYRQTLGQGPEFLTYFQNEAQLEKSRLLSDRFSAERPKGSFSTLEIQRTEQGDSAMYLCASSTASPSYNEQFFGPGTRLTVL.

This clone appeared a few times. The V and J genes are TRBV10-3 and TRBJ2-1; D possibly corresponds to TRBD2 (7 bases). The CDR3 covers 13 residues. V was clipped by 6 bases and J by 6 bases, with 12 bases between them. Germline V gene data show CDR1 as ENHRY and CDR2 as SYGVKD. This chain's CDR3 is CAIRGGGSNEQFF. The CDR3 DNA reads TGTGCCATCAGGGGGGGCGGGAGCAATGAGCAGTTCTTC.

The chain combines TRBV9 with TRBJ1-1; maybe TRBD1 (6 bases). This CDR3 spans 13 amino acids. Germline CDR1 SGDLS, CDR2 YYNGEE. With 0 bases removed from V and 8 bases from J, the gap between germline ends came to 11 bases. CDR3 sequence (DNA): TGTGCCAGCAGCGTAGAGCCGACAGGAGAAGCTTTCTTT. This codes for CASSVEPTGEAFF. Full variable domain (outside the CDR3, taken from reference TRBV9 and TRBJ1-1): DSGVTQTPKHLITATGQRVTLRCSPRSGDLSVYWYQQSLDQGLQFLIQYYNGEERAKGNILERFSAQQFPDLHSELNLSSLELGDSALYFCASSVEPTGEAFFGQGTRLTVV.

The table lists this clone with a few counts. This chain connects TRBV7-9 to TRBJ2-7; perhaps TRBD1 as D (7 bases). Trimming pared 5 bases from V and 2 bases from J, leaving 10 bases between. The germline gives CDR1 SEHNR, CDR2 FQNEAQ (reference sequence). This CDR3 is built from 13 residues. This CDR3 reads CASSRGTAYEQYF. The CDR3 nucleotides read TGTGCCAGCAGCCGGGGGACAGCCTACGAGCAGTACTTC.

Only a few counts were recorded for this clone. The sample carries other DNA sequences with the same CDR3. The chain combines TRBV27 with TRBJ2-1; TRBD2 aligns across 11 bases. CDR3 length: 15 residues. Trimming cost V 5 bases and J 4 bases; bases outside gene matches: 4. CDR1 and CDR2 (germline): MNHEY, SMNVEV (reference sequence). The CDR3 nucleotides are TGTGCCAGCAGTCCCGGGACTAGCGGATACAATGAGCAGTTCTTC. Residues: CASSPGTSGYNEQFF.